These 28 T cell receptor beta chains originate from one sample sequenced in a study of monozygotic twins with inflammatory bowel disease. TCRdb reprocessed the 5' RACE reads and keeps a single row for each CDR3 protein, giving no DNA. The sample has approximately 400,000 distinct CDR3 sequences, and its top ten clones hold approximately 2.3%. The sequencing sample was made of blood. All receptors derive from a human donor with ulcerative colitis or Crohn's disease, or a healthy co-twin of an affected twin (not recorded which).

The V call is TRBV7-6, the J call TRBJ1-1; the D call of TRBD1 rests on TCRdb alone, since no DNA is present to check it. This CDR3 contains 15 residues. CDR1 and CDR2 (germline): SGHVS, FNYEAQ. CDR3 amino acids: CASSLGQGWFAEAFF.

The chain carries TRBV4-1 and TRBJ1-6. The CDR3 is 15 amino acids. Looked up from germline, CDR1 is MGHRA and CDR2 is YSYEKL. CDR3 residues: CASSQVGGKRSPLHF.

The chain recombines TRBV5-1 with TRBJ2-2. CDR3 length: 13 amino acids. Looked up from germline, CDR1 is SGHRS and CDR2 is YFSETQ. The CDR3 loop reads CASSPFNAGELFF.

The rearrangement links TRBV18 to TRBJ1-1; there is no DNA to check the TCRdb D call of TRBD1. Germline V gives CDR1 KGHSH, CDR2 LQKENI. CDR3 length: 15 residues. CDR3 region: CASSHRESVNTEAFF.

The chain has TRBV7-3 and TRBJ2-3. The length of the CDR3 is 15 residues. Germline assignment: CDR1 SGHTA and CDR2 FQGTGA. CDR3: CASSLIPGDTDTQYF.

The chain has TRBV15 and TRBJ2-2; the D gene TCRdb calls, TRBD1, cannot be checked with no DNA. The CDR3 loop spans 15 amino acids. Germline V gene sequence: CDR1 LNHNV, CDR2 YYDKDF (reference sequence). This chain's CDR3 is CATSPQGGDTGELFF.

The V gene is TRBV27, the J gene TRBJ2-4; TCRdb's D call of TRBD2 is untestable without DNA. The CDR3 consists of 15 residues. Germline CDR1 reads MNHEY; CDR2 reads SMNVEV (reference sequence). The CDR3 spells CASSALGITKNIQYF.

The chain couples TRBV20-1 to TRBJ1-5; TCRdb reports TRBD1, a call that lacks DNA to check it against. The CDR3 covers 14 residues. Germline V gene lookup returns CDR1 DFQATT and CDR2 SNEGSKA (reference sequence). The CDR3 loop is CSAQTATGIQPQHF.

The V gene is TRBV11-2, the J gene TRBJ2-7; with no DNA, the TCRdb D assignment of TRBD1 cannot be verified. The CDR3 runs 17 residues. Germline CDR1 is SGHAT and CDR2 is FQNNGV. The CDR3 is CASSLDEWDRGSYEQYF.

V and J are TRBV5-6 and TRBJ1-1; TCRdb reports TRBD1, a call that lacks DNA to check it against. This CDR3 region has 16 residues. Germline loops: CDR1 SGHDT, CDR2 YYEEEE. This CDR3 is CASSLGGTAMNTEAFF.

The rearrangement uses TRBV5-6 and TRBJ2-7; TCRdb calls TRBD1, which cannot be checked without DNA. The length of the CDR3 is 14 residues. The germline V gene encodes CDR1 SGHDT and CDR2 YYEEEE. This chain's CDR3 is CASSLLRDGYEQYF. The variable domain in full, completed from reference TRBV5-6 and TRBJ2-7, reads DAGVTQSPTHLIKTRGQQVTLRCSPKSGHDTVSWYQQALGQGPQFIFQYYEEEERQRGNFPDRFSGHQFPNYSSELNVNALLLGDSALYLCASSLLRDGYEQYFGPGTRLTVT.

The CDR3 protein is CSASLTGADTEAFF. The rearrangement links TRBV20-1 to TRBJ1-1; TCRdb gives TRBD1 as the D gene, but with no DNA this cannot be confirmed. This CDR3 is built from 14 residues. Per germline, CDR1 DFQATT and CDR2 SNEGSKA (reference sequence).

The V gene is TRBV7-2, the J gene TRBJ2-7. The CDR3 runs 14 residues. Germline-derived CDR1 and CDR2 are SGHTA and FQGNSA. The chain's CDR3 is CASSFGGNSYEQYF.

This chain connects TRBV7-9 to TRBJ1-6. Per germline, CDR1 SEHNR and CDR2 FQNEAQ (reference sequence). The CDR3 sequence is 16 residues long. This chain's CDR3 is CASSQGGGSYNSPLHF.

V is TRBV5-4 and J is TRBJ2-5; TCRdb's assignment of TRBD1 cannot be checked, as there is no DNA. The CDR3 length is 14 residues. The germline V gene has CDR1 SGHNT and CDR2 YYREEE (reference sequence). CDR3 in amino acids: CASSLRDHQETQYF. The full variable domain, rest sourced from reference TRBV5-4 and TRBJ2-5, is ETGVTQSPTHLIKTRGQQVTLRCSSQSGHNTVSWYQQALGQGPQFIFQYYREEENGRGNFPPRFSGLQFPNYSSELNVNALELDDSALYLCASSLRDHQETQYFGPGTRLLVL.

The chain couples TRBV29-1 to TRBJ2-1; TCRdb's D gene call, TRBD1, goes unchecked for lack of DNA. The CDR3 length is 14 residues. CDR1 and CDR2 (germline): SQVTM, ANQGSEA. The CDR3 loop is CSISGTILFLEQFF.

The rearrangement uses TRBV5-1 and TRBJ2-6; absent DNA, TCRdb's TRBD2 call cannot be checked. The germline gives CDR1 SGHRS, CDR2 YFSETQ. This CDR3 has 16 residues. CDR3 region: CASSLASGMRANVLTF.

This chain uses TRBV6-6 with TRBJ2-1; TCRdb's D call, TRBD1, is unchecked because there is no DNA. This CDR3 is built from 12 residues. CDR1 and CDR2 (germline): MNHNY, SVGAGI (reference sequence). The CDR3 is CASSYQGREQFF.

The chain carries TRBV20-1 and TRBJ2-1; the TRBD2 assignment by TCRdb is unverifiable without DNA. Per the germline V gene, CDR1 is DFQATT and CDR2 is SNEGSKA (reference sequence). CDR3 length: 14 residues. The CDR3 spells CGARETNYYNEQFF.

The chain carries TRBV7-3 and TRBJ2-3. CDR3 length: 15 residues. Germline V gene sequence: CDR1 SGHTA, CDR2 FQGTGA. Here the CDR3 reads CASSLTEQRTDTQYF.

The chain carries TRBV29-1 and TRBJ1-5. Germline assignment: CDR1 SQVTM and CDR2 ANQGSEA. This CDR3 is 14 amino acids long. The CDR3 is CSVSGGAGNQPQHF.

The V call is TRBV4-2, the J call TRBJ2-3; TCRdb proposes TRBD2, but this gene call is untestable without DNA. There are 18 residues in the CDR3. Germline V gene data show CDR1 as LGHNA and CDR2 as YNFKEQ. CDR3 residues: CASSQDILVLAATDTQYF.

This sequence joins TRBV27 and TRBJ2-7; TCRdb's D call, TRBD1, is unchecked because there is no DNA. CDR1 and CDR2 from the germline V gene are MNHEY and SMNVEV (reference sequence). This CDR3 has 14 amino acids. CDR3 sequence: CASSLDRSTYEQYF.

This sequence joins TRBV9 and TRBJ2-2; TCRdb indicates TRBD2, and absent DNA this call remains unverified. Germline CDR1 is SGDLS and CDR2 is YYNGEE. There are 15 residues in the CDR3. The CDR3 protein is CASSPVGTLTGELFF.

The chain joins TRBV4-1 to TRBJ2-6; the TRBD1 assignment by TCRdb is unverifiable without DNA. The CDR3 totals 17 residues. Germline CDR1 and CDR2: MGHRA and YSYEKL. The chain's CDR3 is CASSQSSPGRGSNVLTF.

The CDR3 loop is CATIIAPNTGELFF. The gene calls are TRBV6-2 or TRBV6-3 and TRBJ2-2. The CDR3 loop spans 14 amino acids. Germline CDR1 reads MNHEY; CDR2 reads SVGEGT.

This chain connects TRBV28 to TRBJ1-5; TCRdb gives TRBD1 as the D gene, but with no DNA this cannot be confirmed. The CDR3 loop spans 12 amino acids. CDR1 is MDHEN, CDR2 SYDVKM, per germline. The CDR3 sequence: CAGNRGSQPQHF.

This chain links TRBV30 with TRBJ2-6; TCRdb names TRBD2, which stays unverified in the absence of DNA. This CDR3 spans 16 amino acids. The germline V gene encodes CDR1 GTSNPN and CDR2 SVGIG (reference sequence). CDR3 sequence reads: CAWSVRAFSGANVLTF.